This T cell receptor (beta chain) was documented in a study of radiation and T cells in renal cell carcinoma (dated by TCRdb to 2020 to 2022). With regard to the full study: In total, about 50 samples, comprising 26 tumors and around 27 peripheral blood samples, were subjected to TCR beta sequencing. In the roughly 54 samples combined, around 3.7 million unique CDR3 nucleotide sequences were found, encoding roughly 2,500,000 unique CDR3 amino acid sequences. The final blood draw was performed at 4 weeks after radiation, at the same time as nephrectomy. Findings and caveats that apply to the study as a whole: No pretreatment tumor biopsies were available, so the baseline intratumoral presence of clonotypes could not be determined. Changes in the blood repertoire were not tracked past 4 weeks after treatment. Because the trial had a single-armed design, the trial could not examine how radiation dose or scheduling affected the TCR repertoire. Top tumor clonotypes rose in blood from baseline to 2 weeks post-radiation, then contracted by 4 weeks, suggesting transient expansion of tumor-resident clones.

The sample's time point label is to be understood as: blood 4 weeks post-SBRT, at nephrectomy. In the paper's terms, the treatment or condition label means: 15 Gy SBRT to primary tumor, nephrectomy 4 weeks later. The samples were drawn from a clinical trial, where primary renal cell carcinomas were treated with 15 Gy of stereotactic body radiation therapy and then removed by nephrectomy 4 weeks afterward. To follow tumor-enriched clonotypes, serial peripheral blood was collected from radiation-treated patients at baseline and at 2 weeks and 4 weeks after SBRT. Every patient's renal cell carcinoma showed clear cell pathology. Genomic DNA for TCR sequencing was prepared using the QIAamp DNA Blood Mini Kit (Qiagen). The analyses included only samples that passed all quality control checks. Note on this clone: Its antigen target is currently unknown. Within one base of it there is no much larger clone, and no base qualities were kept.

TCR beta libraries were generated from genomic DNA with the immunoSEQ kit, following the manufacturer's recommendations. Library preparation used a first multiplex PCR with proprietary primers, then a second PCR adding unique barcodes, with bead cleanups after each round. A positive control reaction and a negative control reaction, both provided in the kit, were run with every batch of samples. The final libraries underwent checking on an Agilent 4200 TapeStation D1000 ScreenTape, volumetric pooling, and quantification by qPCR. Sequencing was performed on an Illumina NextSeq500 using a MidOutput 150-cycle cartridge, with 156 Read1 cycles, 15 Index1 cycles, and the kit custom primers. The pooled library was loaded at approximately 0.98 pM with 20% PhiX control spiked in. Per the source publication's procedure: Vendor-processed data were analyzed in R, and a clonotype was defined as all T cells sharing the same CDR3 nucleotide sequence. In the clone abundance analyses, frequencies were normalized to the 10,000 most abundant clones in each sample. Before analysis, public T cell clones were removed, and these numbered fewer than six per sample on average. A difference in abundance of at least 32-fold between compartments was used to define tumor-enriched and baseline blood-enriched clonotypes. A beta-binomial differential abundance model was used to identify clonotypes that were expanded or contracted between blood time points. Tumor-blood repertoire similarity was measured with the Baroni-Urbani and Buser coefficient, and group comparisons used two-tailed Wilcoxon tests in R. TCRdb carries this immuneACCESS record with in-frame sequences only. Its versions omit some clonotypes, under half of them owing to an unresolved V gene in the studies checked, with the rest unexplained. V and J calls and clone size follow that table, whereas D and trimming were derived from the DNA. The sample table shows about 77,000 clones, and over 65% are seen once. Of the sample, under 2.5% falls within the top ten clones.

Inclusive of the bounding cysteine and phenylalanine, the CDR3 is 15 residues long. The DNA shown is the 45-base CDR3, in frame from base 1. CDR1 is given as MNHEY and CDR2 as SMNVEV, both from the germline V gene (reference sequence). Compared with germline, V lacks 2 bases and J lacks 11 bases; bases without a gene match: 11. This clonotype originated in a woman aged 55-70 years with renal cell carcinoma. The sample in question was blood, obtained from a patient whose treatment included radiotherapy and nephrectomy. This chain joins TRBV27 to TRBJ2-3; TRBD2 aligns with 9 central bases. The DNA sequence is as follows: TGTGCCAGCAGTTTAATATGTTGGCGGGGGGGGGAGCAGTATTTT. The translation is CASSLICWRGGEQYF.